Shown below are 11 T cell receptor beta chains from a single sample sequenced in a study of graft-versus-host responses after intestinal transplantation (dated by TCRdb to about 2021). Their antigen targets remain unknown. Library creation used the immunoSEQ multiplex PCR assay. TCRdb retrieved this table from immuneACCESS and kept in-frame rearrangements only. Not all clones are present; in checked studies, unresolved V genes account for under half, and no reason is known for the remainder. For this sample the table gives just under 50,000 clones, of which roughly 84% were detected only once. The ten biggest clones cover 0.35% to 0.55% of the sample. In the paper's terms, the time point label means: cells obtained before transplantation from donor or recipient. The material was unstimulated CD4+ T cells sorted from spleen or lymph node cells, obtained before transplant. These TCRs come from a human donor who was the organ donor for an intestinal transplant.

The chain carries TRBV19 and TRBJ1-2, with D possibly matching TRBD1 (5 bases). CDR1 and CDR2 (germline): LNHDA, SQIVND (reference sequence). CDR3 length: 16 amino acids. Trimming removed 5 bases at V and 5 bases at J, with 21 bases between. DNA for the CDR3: TGTGCCAGTAGTTTCCCACTCCTCGGGACGGGTTATGGCTACACCTTC. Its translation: CASSFPLLGTGYGYTF.

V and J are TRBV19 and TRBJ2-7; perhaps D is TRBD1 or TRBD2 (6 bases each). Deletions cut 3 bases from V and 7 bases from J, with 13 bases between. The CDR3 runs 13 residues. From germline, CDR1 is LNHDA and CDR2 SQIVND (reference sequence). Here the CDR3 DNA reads TGTGCCAGTAGTATCCCGGGGGCTGGGGAGCAGTACTTC. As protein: CASSIPGAGEQYF.

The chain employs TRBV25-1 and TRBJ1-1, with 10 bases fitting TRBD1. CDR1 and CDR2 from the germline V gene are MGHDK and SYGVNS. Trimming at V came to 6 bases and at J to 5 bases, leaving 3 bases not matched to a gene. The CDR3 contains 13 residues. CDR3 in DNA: TGTGCCAGCAGAGGGACAGGGGAGACTGAAGCTTTCTTT. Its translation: CASRGTGETEAFF.

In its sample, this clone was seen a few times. CDR3 DNA sequence: TGTGCCAGCAGCCCCCGCGGAGCGGGAGGGCTCAACGAGCAGTACTTC. Translating gives CASSPRGAGGLNEQYF. This rearrangement joins TRBV6-6 to TRBJ2-7; 10 positions agree with TRBD2. Germline V CDR1 and CDR2: MNHNY, SVGAGI (reference sequence). The CDR3 is 16 amino acids. J gave up 5 bases and V 6 bases, and 13 bases lay outside the gene matches.

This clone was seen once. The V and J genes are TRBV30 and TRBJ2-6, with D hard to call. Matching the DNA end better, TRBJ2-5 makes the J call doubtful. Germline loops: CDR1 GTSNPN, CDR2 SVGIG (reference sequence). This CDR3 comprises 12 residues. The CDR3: CAWSHSPETQYF. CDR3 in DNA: TGTGCCTGGAGCCATTCCCCAGAGACCCAGTACTTC.

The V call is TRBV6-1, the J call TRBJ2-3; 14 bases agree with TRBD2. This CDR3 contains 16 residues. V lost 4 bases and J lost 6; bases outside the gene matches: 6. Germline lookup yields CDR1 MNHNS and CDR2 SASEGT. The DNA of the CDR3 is TGTGCCAGCAGTGGGGGGACTAGCGGGAGTTTGGATACGCAGTATTTT. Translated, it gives CASSGGTSGSLDTQYF.

CDR3 sequence reads: CASGLPGNGYGYTF. In DNA, the CDR3 is TGTGCTAGTGGTTTGCCAGGGAACGGGTATGGCTACACCTTC. This chain uses TRBV12-5 with TRBJ1-2; D possibly corresponds to TRBD1 (5 bases). This CDR3 is built from 14 residues. The germline V and J ends were trimmed by 2 bases and 5 bases, with 12 bases remaining between them. The germline V gene has CDR1 LGHNT and CDR2 FRNRAP.

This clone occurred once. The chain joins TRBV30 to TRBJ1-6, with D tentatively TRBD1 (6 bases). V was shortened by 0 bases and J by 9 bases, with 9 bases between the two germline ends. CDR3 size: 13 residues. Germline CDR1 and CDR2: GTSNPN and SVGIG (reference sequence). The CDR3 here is CAWSVQGFSPLHF. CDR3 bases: TGTGCCTGGAGTGTACAGGGTTTTTCACCCCTCCACTTT.

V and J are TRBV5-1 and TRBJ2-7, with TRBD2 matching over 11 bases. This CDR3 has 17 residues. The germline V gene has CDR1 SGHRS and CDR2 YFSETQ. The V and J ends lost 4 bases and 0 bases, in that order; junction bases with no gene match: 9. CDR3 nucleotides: TGCGCCAGCAGCCCCGGACTAGCGGGTCAGAGCTCCTACGAGCAGTACTTC. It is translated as CASSPGLAGQSSYEQYF.

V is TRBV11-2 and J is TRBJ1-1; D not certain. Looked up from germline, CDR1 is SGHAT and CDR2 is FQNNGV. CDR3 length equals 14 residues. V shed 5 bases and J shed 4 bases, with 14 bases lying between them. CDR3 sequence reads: CASSPVTLGTEAFF. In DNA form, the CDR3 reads TGTGCCAGCAGCCCAGTCACTTTGGGCACTGAAGCTTTCTTT.

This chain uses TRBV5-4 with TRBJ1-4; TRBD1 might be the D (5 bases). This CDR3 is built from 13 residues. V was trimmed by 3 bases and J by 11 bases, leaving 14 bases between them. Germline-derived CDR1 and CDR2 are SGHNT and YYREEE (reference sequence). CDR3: CASSWTGGEKLFF. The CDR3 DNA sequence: TGTGCCAGCAGCTGGACGGGGGGGGAGAAACTGTTTTTT.